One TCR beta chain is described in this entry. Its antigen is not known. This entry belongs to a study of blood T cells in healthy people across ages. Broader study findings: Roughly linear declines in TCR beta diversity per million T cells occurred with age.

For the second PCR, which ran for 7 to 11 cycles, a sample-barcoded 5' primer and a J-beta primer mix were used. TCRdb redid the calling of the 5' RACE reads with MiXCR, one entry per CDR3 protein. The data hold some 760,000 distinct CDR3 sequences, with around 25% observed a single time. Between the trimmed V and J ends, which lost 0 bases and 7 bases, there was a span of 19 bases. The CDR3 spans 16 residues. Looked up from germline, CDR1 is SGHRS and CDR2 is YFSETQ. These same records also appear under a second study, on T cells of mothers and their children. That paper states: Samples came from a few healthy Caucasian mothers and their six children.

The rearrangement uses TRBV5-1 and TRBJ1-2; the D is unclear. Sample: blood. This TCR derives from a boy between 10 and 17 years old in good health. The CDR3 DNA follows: TGCGCCAGCAGCTTGGGTTGGACTCCGGCTAGGGTTGGCTACACCTTC. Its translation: CASSLGWTPARVGYTF.